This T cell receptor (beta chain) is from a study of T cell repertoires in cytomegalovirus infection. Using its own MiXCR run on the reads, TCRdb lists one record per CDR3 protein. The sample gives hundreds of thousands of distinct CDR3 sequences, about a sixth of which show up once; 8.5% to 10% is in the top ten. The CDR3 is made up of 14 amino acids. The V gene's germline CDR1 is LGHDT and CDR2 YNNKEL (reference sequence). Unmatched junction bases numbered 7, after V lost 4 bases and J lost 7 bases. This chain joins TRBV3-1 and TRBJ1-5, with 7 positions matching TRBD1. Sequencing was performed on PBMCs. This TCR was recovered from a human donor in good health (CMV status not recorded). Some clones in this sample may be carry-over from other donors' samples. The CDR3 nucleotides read TGTGCCAGCAGCCTAGGGACAGCGAGGCAGCCCCAGCATTTT. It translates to CASSLGTARQPQHF.